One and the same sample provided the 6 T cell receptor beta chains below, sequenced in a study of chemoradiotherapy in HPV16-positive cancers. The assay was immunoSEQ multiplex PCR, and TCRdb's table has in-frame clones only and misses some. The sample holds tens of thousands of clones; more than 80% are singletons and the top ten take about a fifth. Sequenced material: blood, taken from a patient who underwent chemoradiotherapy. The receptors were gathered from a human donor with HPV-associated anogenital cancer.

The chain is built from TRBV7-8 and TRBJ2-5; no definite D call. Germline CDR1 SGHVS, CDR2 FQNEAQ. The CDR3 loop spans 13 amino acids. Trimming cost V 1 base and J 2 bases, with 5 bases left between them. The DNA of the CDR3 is TGTGCCAGCAGCTTAGGCAGACAAGAGACCCAGTACTTC. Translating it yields CASSLGRQETQYF.

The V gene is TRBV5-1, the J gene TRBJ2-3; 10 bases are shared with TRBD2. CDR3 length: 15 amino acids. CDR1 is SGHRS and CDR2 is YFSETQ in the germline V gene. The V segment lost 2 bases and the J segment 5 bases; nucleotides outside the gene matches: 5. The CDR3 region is CASSLAGGPQDTQYF. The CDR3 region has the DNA TGCGCCAGCAGCTTAGCGGGAGGGCCGCAAGATACGCAGTATTTT.

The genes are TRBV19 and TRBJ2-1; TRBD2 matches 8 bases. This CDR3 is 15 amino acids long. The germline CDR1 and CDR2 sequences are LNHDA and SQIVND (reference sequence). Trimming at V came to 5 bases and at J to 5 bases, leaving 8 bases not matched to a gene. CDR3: CASSAPSGWDNEQFF. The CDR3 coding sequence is TGTGCCAGTAGTGCCCCTAGCGGGTGGGACAATGAGCAGTTCTTC.

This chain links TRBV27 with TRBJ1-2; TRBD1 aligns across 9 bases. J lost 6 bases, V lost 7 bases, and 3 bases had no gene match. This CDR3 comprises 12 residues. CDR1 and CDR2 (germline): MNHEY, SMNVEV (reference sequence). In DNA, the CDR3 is TGTGCCAGCAAGGGACAGGGCAATGGCTACACCTTC. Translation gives CASKGQGNGYTF.

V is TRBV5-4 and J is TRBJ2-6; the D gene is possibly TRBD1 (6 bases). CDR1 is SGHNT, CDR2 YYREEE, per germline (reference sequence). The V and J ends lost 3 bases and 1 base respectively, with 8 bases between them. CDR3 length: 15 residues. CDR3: CASSSTGSGANVLTF. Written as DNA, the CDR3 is TGTGCCAGCAGCTCTACAGGGTCTGGGGCCAACGTCCTGACTTTC. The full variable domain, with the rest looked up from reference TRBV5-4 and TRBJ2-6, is ETGVTQSPTHLIKTRGQQVTLRCSSQSGHNTVSWYQQALGQGPQFIFQYYREEENGRGNFPPRFSGLQFPNYSSELNVNALELDDSALYLCASSSTGSGANVLTFGAGSRLTVL.

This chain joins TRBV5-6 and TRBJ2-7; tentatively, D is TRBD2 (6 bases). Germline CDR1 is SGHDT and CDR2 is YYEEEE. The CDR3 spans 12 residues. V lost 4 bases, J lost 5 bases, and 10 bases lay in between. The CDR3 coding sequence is TGTGCCAGCAGCCCCGGCGGGGACGAGCAGTACTTC. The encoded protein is CASSPGGDEQYF.